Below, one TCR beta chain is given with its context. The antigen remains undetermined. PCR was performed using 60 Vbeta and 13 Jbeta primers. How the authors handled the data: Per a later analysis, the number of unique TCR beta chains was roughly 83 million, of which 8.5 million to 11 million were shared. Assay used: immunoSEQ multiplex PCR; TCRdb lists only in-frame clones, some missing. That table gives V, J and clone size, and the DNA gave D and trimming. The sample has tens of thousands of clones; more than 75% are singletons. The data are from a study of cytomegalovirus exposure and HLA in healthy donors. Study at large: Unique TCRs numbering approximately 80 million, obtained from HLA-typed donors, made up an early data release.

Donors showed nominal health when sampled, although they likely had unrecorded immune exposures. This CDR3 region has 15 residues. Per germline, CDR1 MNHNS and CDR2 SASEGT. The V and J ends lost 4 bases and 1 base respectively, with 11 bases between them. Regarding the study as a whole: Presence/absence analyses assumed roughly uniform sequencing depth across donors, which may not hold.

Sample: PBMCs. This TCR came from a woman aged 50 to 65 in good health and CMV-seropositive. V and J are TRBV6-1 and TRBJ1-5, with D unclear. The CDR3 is CASSVYPGSNQPQHF. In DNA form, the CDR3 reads TGTGCCAGCAGTGTTTACCCGGGGAGCAATCAGCCCCAGCATTTT.